These 10 T cell receptor beta chains were sequenced from one sample in a study of T cell responses to AZD1222 COVID-19 vaccine. The data were produced by immunoSEQ multiplex PCR, yet TCRdb's version contains in-frame clones alone and is incomplete. The table lists approximately 140,000 clones, approximately 90% of them singletons, with under 4% in the top ten. The sample in question was peripheral blood, obtained 28 days after the second AZD1222 dose. All receptors come from an adult who received the AZD1222 COVID-19 vaccine.

This chain uses TRBV6-6 with TRBJ2-7, with 12 bases fitting TRBD2. The CDR3 is made up of 16 amino acids. CDR1 is MNHNY, CDR2 SVGAGI, per germline (reference sequence). Trimming removed 2 bases from V and 2 bases from J; junction bases left unmatched: 4. CDR3 residues: CASSYTGLAGAYEQYF. The CDR3 DNA sequence: TGTGCCAGCAGTTACACGGGACTAGCGGGTGCCTACGAGCAGTACTTC.

V usage is TRBV11-2 and J usage is TRBJ1-5; D is possibly TRBD1 (6 bases). This CDR3 contains 15 residues. The germline CDR1 and CDR2 sequences are SGHAT and FQNNGV. The germline V and J ends were trimmed by 2 bases and 3 bases, with 11 bases remaining between them. The CDR3 spells CASSLQTGYNQPQHF. CDR3 nucleotides: TGTGCCAGCAGCTTACAAACAGGGTACAATCAGCCCCAGCATTTT. Filled out from reference TRBV11-2 and TRBJ1-5, the complete variable domain reads EAGVAQSPRYKIIEKRQSVAFWCNPISGHATLYWYQQILGQGPKLLIQFQNNGVVDDSQLPKDRFSAERLKGVDSTLKIQPAKLEDSAVYLCASSLQTGYNQPQHFGDGTRLSIL.

As regards this clone: This specimen includes other DNA sequences encoding the same CDR3. The chain uses TRBV7-9 and TRBJ2-7; D remains unclear. The CDR3 is made up of 15 amino acids. Germline V gene lookup returns CDR1 SEHNR and CDR2 FQNEAQ (reference sequence). V gave up 0 bases and J gave up 3 bases, with 12 bases separating them. The CDR3 DNA reads TGTGCCAGCAGCTTAGCGCAAGGTAGGAGCTACGAGCAGTACTTC. Residues: CASSLAQGRSYEQYF.

The CDR3 region is CASRGTSGNEQFF. The CDR3 nucleotides read TGTGCCAGTCGTGGGACTAGCGGAAATGAGCAGTTCTTC. The chain joins TRBV5-4 to TRBJ2-1; 11 nucleotides match TRBD2. The CDR3 extends over 13 amino acids. V lost 8 bases to trimming and J lost 7 bases; unmatched junction nucleotides: 5. The V gene's germline CDR1 is SGHNT and CDR2 YYREEE (reference sequence).

This chain links TRBV6-5 with TRBJ1-2; TRBD1 agrees at 7 bases. This CDR3 is 13 amino acids long. The germline V gene encodes CDR1 MNHEY and CDR2 SVGAGI. The J segment lost 9 bases and the V segment lost 7 bases, leaving 11 bases of the junction unmatched. CDR3 sequence reads: CASTPRGGSSYTF. The CDR3 coding sequence is TGTGCCAGCACCCCGAGAGGGGGCAGTAGCTACACCTTC.

Here the CDR3 reads CASSAPSGDYNEQFF. The DNA for the CDR3 is TGTGCCAGCAGCGCCCCCTCTGGGGACTACAATGAGCAGTTCTTC. J is TRBJ2-1 and V is TRBV9; D unclear. Germline CDR1 SGDLS, CDR2 YYNGEE. Trimming took 3 bases from V and 3 from J, leaving 13 bases between them. The CDR3 is 15 residues long.

V and J are TRBV7-9 and TRBJ2-3; D is undetermined. Trimming stripped 3 bases from V and 1 base from J, with 14 bases between. This CDR3 has 16 amino acids. Germline-derived CDR1 and CDR2 are SEHNR and FQNEAQ (reference sequence). The chain's CDR3 is CASSFDIRGGTDTQYF. The CDR3 DNA reads TGTGCCAGCAGCTTTGACATTCGCGGAGGCACAGATACGCAGTATTTT.

This clone has only one observation. This chain uses TRBV10-3 with TRBJ1-6; D not certain. The CDR3 is made up of 13 amino acids. The V and J ends lost 6 bases and 4 bases respectively, with 7 bases between them. Germline CDR1 and CDR2: ENHRY and SYGVKD. CDR3 protein: CAIREIYNSPLHF. For the CDR3, the DNA is TGTGCCATCAGGGAGATTTATAATTCACCCCTCCACTTT.

The rearrangement links TRBV7-9 to TRBJ1-2; perhaps TRBD1 as D (5 bases). CDR1 and CDR2 (germline): SEHNR, FQNEAQ (reference sequence). V shed 1 base and J shed 0 bases, with 12 bases lying between them. The CDR3 covers 16 residues. CDR3 nucleotides: TGTGCCAGCAGCTTAGTCCAGGGCGATCCTAACTATGGCTACACCTTC. Protein: CASSLVQGDPNYGYTF.

The genes are TRBV7-9 and TRBJ1-2, with D perhaps TRBD1 (5 bases). This CDR3 is built from 13 residues. The germline CDR1 and CDR2 sequences are SEHNR and FQNEAQ (reference sequence). V was pared by 3 bases and J by 5 bases, with 10 bases between. This CDR3 reads CASSFDSIYGYTF. The CDR3 DNA follows: TGTGCCAGCAGCTTCGACAGCATATATGGCTACACCTTC. Together with reference TRBV7-9 and TRBJ1-2, the CDR3 gives the full variable domain: DTGVSQNPRHKITKRGQNVTFRCDPISEHNRLYWYRQTLGQGPEFLTYFQNEAQLEKSRLLSDRFSAERPKGSFSTLEIQRTEQGDSAMYLCASSFDSIYGYTFGSGTRLTVV.